This TCR beta chain derives from a study of cytomegalovirus exposure and HLA in healthy donors. On this clone itself: No antigen is known for it.

Germline-derived CDR1 and CDR2 are MDHEN and SYDVKM. The V segment lost 4 bases and the J segment 4 bases; nucleotides outside the gene matches: 7. The CDR3 is 15 amino acids. General study findings and limits: Reportedly, HLA-A and HLA-B alleles of most subjects were accurately predicted from TCR beta. Trimming of TCR beta V- and J-genes showed a link, identified in a later analysis, to a missense DCLRE1C variant. Cytomegalovirus status was reportedly diagnosed by the classifier with high sensitivity and specificity.

Primers: 60 Vbeta forward and 13 Jbeta reverse. Per the original data handling: Later work found approximately 80 million unique TCR beta chains, with about 10 million shared. This table comes from immunoSEQ multiplex PCR, and its TCRdb copy is limited to in-frame clones, with some not included. For V, J and clone size, that table is used; D and trimming come from the DNA. Found here are about 140,000 clones, 50% to 75% of them singletons; the top ten hold 2% to 2.5%. The TCR originated in a woman aged 40 to 55 in good health and CMV-seronegative. The sample comprised PBMCs. This chain connects TRBV28 to TRBJ2-3; the match to TRBD2 covers 8 bases. The CDR3 region has the DNA TGTGCCAGCAGTTCCTTAGCGGGGAGGGCAGATACGCAGTATTTT. This gives the protein CASSSLAGRADTQYF. Variable domain in full (rest from reference TRBV28 and TRBJ2-3): DVKVTQSSRYLVKRTGEKVFLECVQDMDHENMFWYRQDPGLGLRLIYFSYDVKMKEKGDIPEGYSVSREKKERFSLILESASTNQTSMYLCASSSLAGRADTQYFGPGTRLTVL.